These 13 T cell receptor beta chains came from one sample sequenced in a study of a mutant IDH1 vaccine in newly diagnosed glioma. The time point is: baseline, week 1 (first vaccination visit). Treatment of the sample: pre-vaccination baseline after standard-of-care therapy. Data came from immunoSEQ multiplex PCR; TCRdb stores just in-frame clones and leaves some out. Here the sample spans 95,000 to 100,000 clones, around 90% being singletons. The material was PBMCs, obtained from a glioma patient treated with radiotherapy, temozolomide or both. These receptors all stem from a woman in her forties or fifties with glioma.

This clone was counted a single time. This chain joins TRBV5-1 and TRBJ1-1; 9 nucleotides line up with TRBD1. Germline V gene sequence: CDR1 SGHRS, CDR2 YFSETQ. After removal of 4 bases from V and 2 bases from J, the junction contained 9 bases not matched to a gene. This CDR3 has 16 residues. The CDR3 loop is CASSTPRGQGNTEAFF. The CDR3 coding sequence is TGCGCCAGCAGCACCCCCCGGGGACAGGGCAACACTGAAGCTTTCTTT. Complete variable domain (other parts from reference TRBV5-1 and TRBJ1-1): KAGVTQTPRYLIKTRGQQVTLSCSPISGHRSVSWYQQTPGQGLQFLFEYFSETQRNKGNFPGRFSGRQFSNSRSEMNVSTLELGDSALYLCASSTPRGQGNTEAFFGQGTRLTVV.

This clone was recorded once. The chain uses TRBV10-3 and TRBJ2-7, with 10 positions matching TRBD2. The CDR3 contains 17 residues. Germline V CDR1 and CDR2: ENHRY, SYGVKD. V shed 2 bases and J 6 bases; nucleotides not matched to a gene: 13. The CDR3 here is CAISEPSGSPNPPEQYF. In nucleotides, the CDR3 is TGTGCCATCAGTGAGCCTAGCGGGAGTCCAAACCCCCCCGAGCAGTACTTC.

This rearrangement joins TRBV27 to TRBJ2-5; maybe TRBD2 (5 bases). V was trimmed by 2 bases and J by 2 bases, leaving 9 bases between them. The CDR3 loop spans 14 amino acids. CDR1 and CDR2 (germline): MNHEY, SMNVEV (reference sequence). The CDR3 protein is CASSLKSGQETQYF. CDR3 bases: TGTGCCAGCAGTTTAAAAAGCGGTCAAGAGACCCAGTACTTC.

This chain joins TRBV5-1 and TRBJ2-3, with D possibly matching TRBD1 (6 bases). V was shortened by 9 bases and J by 2 bases, with 25 bases between the two germline ends. Germline CDR1 and CDR2: SGHRS and YFSETQ. This CDR3 comprises 17 residues. The CDR3 coding sequence is TGCGCCACCACACCCCCCCTACAGGGACCATCCACAGATACGCAGTATTTT. This encodes CATTPPLQGPSTDTQYF.

The CDR3 here is CASSESKRGGNQPQHF. The DNA for the CDR3 is TGCGCCAGCAGTGAGTCGAAGAGGGGGGGAAATCAGCCCCAGCATTTT. The V gene is TRBV10-2, the J gene TRBJ1-5; weak D call: TRBD1 (6 bases). V lost 0 bases and J 4 bases, leaving 13 bases between the germline ends. This CDR3 comprises 16 residues. Germline loops: CDR1 WSHSY, CDR2 SAAADI.

V is TRBV11-2 and J is TRBJ2-7, with 9 nucleotides matching TRBD2. CDR3 size: 15 residues. J was trimmed by 5 bases and V by 3 bases; bases with no gene match: 8. Germline CDR1 SGHAT, CDR2 FQNNGV. The CDR3 is CASSFSGSLPDEQYF. The CDR3 DNA follows: TGTGCCAGCAGCTTTAGCGGGAGCCTCCCAGACGAGCAGTACTTC.

The chain carries TRBV6-5 and TRBJ2-2, with D unresolved. With 8 bases removed from V and 6 bases from J, the gap between germline ends came to 7 bases. Per the germline V gene, CDR1 is MNHEY and CDR2 is SVGAGI. This CDR3 has 11 amino acids. CDR3 in DNA: TGTGCCAGCCTGTGGGCCGGGGAGCTGTTTTTT. It specifies CASLWAGELFF.

The chain recombines TRBV28 with TRBJ1-1, with D unclear. This CDR3 has 15 amino acids. Trimming pared 3 bases from V and 1 base from J, leaving 12 bases between. Germline CDR1 reads MDHEN; CDR2 reads SYDVKM. CDR3 nucleotides: TGTGCCAGCAGTTTCTGGGGTGAGACGAACACTGAAGCTTTCTTT. Translation: CASSFWGETNTEAFF.

This chain uses TRBV30 with TRBJ1-2, with D possibly being TRBD1 (5 bases). Trimming took off 4 bases at V and 8 bases at J, with 11 bases between the two ends. From germline, CDR1 is GTSNPN and CDR2 SVGIG (reference sequence). This CDR3 contains 11 residues. In DNA, the CDR3 is TGTGCCTGGACCGTAGGGGAGGGCTACACCTTC. Translation gives CAWTVGEGYTF.

This clone came up once. This rearrangement joins TRBV28 to TRBJ1-1; D gene ambiguous. The CDR3 has 13 amino acids. Germline V gene data show CDR1 as MDHEN and CDR2 as SYDVKM. V was clipped by 6 bases and J by 2 bases, with 10 bases between them. The CDR3 nucleotides read TGTGCCAGCAGGGTTAAGAAAAACACTGAAGCTTTCTTT. Amino acid sequence: CASRVKKNTEAFF.

This chain uses TRBV27 with TRBJ1-2, with 9 nucleotides matching TRBD1. Germline CDR1 reads MNHEY; CDR2 reads SMNVEV (reference sequence). V lost 5 bases to trimming and J lost 7 bases; unmatched junction nucleotides: 11. The CDR3 is made up of 15 amino acids. The CDR3 DNA follows: TGTGCCAGCAGTCCTCCGGGACAGGGATGGGGTGGCTACACCTTC. Amino acids: CASSPPGQGWGGYTF.

Concerning this clone itself: A read error may produce the germline difference seen at one junction end. The V call is TRBV30, the J call TRBJ2-1; TRBD2 agrees at 9 bases. Germline CDR1 and CDR2: GTSNPN and SVGIG (reference sequence). The CDR3 consists of 15 residues. CDR3 residues: CAWRRAGGPRNEQFF. The CDR3 coding sequence is TGTGCTTGGAGGAGGGCGGGAGGGCCGCGCAATGAGCAGTTCTTC.

The chain uses TRBV5-4 and TRBJ2-3; D is perhaps TRBD2 (5 bases). The CDR3 is 15 residues long. Germline loops: CDR1 SGHNT, CDR2 YYREEE (reference sequence). V lost 4 bases, J lost 1 base, and 13 bases lay in between. The CDR3 nucleotides read TGTGCCAGCAGCAGTCCTTACGGGGGCACAGATACGCAGTATTTT. Protein product: CASSSPYGGTDTQYF.